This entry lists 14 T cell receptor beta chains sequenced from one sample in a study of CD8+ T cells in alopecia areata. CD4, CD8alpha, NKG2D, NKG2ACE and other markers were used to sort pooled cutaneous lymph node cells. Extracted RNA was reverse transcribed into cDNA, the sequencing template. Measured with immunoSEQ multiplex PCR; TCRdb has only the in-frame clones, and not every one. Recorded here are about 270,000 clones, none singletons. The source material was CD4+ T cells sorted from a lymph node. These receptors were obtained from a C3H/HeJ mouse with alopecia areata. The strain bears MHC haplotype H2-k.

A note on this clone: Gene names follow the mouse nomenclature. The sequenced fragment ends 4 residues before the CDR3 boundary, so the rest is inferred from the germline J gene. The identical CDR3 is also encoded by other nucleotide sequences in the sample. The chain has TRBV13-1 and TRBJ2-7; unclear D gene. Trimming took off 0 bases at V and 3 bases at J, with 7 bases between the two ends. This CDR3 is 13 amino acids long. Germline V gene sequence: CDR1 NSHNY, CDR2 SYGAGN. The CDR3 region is CASSDAHNYEQYF. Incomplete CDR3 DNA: TGTGCCAGCAGTGATGCTCACAACTAT.

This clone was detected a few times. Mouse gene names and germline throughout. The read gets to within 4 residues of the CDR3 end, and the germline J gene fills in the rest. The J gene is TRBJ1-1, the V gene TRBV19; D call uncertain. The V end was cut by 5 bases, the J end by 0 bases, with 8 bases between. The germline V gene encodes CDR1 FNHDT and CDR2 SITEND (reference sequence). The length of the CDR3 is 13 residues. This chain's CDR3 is CASRSRQNTEVFF. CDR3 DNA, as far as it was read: TGTGCCAGCAGATCCAGACAGAACACA.

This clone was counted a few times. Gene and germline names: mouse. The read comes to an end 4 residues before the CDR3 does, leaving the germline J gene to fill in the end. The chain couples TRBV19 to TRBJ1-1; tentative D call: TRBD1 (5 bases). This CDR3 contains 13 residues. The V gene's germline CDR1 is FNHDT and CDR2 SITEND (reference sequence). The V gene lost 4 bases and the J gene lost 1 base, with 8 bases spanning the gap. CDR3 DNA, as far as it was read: TGTGCCAGCAGTTCCACAGGGAACACA. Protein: CASSSTGNT. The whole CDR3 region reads CASSSTGNTEVFF. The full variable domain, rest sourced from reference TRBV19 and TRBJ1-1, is GGIITQTPKFLIGQEGQKLTLKCQQNFNHDTMYWYRQDSGKGLRLIYYSITENDLQKGDLSEGYDASREKKSSFSLTVTSAQKNEMAVFLCASSSTGNTEVFFGKGTRLTVV.

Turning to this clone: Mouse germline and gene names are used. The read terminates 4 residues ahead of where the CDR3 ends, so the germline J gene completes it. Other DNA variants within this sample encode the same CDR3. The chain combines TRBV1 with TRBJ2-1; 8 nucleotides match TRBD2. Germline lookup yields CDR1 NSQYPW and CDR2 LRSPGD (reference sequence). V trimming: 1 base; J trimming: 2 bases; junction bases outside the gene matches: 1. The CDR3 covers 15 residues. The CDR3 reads CTCSAVGGDYAEQFF. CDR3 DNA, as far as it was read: TGCACCTGCAGTGCAGTTGGGGGGGACTATGCT.

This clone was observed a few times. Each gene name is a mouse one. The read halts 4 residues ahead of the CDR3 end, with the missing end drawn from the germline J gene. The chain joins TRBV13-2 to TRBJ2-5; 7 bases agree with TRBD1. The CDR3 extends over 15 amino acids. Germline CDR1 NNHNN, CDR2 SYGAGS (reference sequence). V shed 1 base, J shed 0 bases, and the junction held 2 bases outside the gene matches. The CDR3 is CASGDPQGNQDTQYF. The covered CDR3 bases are TGTGCCAGCGGTGATCCACAGGGGAACCAAGAC.

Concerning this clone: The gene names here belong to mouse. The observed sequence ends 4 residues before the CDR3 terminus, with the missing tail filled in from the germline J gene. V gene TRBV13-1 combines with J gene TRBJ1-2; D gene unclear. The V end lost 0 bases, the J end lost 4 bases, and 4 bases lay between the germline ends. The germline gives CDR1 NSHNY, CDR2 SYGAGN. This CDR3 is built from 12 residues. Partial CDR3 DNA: TGTGCCAGCAGTGATGTCAGCTCC. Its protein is CASSDVSS. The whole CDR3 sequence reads CASSDVSSDYTF.

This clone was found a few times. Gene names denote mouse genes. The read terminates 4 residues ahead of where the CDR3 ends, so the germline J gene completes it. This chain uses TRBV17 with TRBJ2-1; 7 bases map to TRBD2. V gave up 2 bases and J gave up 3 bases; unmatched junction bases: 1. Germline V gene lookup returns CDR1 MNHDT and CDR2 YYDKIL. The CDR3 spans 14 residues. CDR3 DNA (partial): TGTGCTAGCAGTAGATCTGGGGGCTATGCT. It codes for CASSRSGGYA. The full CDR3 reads CASSRSGGYAEQFF. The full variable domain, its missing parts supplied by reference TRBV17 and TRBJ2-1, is DTTVKQNPRYKLARVGKPVNLICSQTMNHDTMYWYQKKPNQAPKLLLFYYDKILNREADTFEKFQSSRPNNSFCSLYIGSAGLEYSAMYLCASSRSGGYAEQFFGPGTRLTVL.

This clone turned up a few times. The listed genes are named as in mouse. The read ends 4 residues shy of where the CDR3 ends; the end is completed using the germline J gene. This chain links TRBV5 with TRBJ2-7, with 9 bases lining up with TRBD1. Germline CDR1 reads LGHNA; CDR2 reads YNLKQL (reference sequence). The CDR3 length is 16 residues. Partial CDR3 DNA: TGTGCCAGCAGCCCCCACAGGGGGCGGGGGGGGTAT. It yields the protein CASSPHRGRGGY. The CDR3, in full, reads CASSPHRGRGGYEQYF.

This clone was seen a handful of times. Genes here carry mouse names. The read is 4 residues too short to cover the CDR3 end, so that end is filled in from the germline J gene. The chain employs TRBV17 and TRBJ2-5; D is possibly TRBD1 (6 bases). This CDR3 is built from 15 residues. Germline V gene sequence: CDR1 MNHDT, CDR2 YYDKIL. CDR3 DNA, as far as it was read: TGTGCTAGCAGTGAATCTAGGGGGAAGCGAGAC. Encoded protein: CASSESRGKRD. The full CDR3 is CASSESRGKRDTQYF.

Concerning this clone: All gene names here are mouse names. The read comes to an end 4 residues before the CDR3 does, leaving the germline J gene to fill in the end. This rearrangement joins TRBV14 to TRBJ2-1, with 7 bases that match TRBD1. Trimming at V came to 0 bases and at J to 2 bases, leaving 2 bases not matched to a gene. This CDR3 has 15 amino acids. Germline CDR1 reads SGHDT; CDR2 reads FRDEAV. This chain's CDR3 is CASSFFTGDYAEQFF. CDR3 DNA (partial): TGTGCCAGCAGTTTCTTTACAGGGGACTATGCT.

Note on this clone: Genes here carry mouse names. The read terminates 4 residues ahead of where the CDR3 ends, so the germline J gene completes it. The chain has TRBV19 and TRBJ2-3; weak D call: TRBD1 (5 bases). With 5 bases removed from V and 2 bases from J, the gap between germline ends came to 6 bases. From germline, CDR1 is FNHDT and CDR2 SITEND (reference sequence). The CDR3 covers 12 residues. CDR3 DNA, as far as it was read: TGTGCCAGCAGGACAGCTGCAGAA. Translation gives CASRTAAE. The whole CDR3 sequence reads CASRTAAETLYF.

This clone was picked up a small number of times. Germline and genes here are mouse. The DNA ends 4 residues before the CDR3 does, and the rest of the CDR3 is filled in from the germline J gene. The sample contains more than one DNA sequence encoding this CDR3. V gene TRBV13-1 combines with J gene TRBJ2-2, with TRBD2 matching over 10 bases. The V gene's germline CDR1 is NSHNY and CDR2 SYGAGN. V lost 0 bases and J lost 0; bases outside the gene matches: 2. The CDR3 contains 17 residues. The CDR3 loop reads CASSDAWGGTNTGQLYF. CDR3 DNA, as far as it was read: TGTGCCAGCAGTGATGCCTGGGGGGGCACAAACACCGGG.

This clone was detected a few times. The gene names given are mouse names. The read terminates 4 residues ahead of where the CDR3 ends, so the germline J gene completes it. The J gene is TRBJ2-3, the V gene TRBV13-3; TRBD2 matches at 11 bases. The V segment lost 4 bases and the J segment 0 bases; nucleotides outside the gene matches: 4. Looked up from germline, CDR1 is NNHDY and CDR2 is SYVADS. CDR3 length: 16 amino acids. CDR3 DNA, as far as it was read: TGTGCCAGCAGTCTGGACTGGGGGGCTAGTGCAGAA. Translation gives CASSLDWGASAE. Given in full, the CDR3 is CASSLDWGASAETLYF.

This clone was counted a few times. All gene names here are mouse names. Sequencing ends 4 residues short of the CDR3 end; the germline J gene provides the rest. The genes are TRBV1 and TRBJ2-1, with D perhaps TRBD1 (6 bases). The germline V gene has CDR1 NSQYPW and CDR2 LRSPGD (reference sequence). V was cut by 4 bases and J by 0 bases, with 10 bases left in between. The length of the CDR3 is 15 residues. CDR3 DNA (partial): TGCACCTGCAGTGGCCGGGACAATAACTATGCT. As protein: CTCSGRDNNYA. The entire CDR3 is CTCSGRDNNYAEQFF.